These 25 T cell receptor beta chains share one sample of origin, sequenced in a study of T cell changes during pregnancy in multiple sclerosis. TCRdb's table, derived via immunoSEQ multiplex PCR, lists solely in-frame clones and lacks some. This table holds more than 15,000 clones, about 88% found once. The input for sequencing was CD8+ T cells from peripheral blood mononuclear cells, taken in the second trimester of pregnancy. The source of these receptors is a female donor in good health, enrolled as a control in a pregnancy study.

In nucleotides, the CDR3 is TGTGCCAGCAGCTATGGACAACCCCAAGAGACCCAGTACTTC. Translating gives CASSYGQPQETQYF. The chain is built from TRBV7-9 and TRBJ2-5, with D possibly being TRBD1 (5 bases). CDR3 size: 14 residues. In germline, CDR1 is SEHNR, CDR2 FQNEAQ (reference sequence). V dropped 4 bases and J dropped 1 base, with 10 bases sitting between them.

This clone was recorded only once. This sequence joins TRBV25-1 and TRBJ1-4; 7 nucleotides agree with TRBD1. The CDR3 loop spans 14 amino acids. With V trimmed by 3 bases and J by 7 bases, 5 bases remained unmatched. Germline values: CDR1 MGHDK, CDR2 SYGVNS. This CDR3 reads CASSDWGQPEKLFF. The CDR3 nucleotides read TGTGCCAGCAGTGATTGGGGACAGCCTGAAAAACTGTTTTTT. The full variable domain, its missing parts supplied by reference TRBV25-1 and TRBJ1-4, is EADIYQTPRYLVIGTGKKITLECSQTMGHDKMYWYQQDPGMELHLIHYSYGVNSTEKGDLSSESTVSRIRTEHFPLTLESARPSHTSQYLCASSDWGQPEKLFFGSGTQLSVL.

The table lists this clone with a count of one. The chain couples TRBV6-5 to TRBJ2-2; 8 bases map to TRBD2. V was pared by 0 bases and J by 8 bases, with 5 bases of the junction left unmatched. Per the germline V gene, CDR1 is MNHEY and CDR2 is SVGAGI. The CDR3 runs to 15 residues. The CDR3: CASSYSTSVSGELFF. In nucleotides, the CDR3 is TGTGCCAGCAGTTACTCGACTAGCGTGTCTGGGGAGCTGTTTTTT.

This sequence joins TRBV7-2 and TRBJ2-1; 13 nucleotides align to TRBD2. The V gene's germline CDR1 is SGHTA and CDR2 FQGNSA. Trimming cost V 5 bases and J 7 bases; bases outside gene matches: 5. The CDR3 totals 15 residues. The CDR3 bases are TGTGCCAGCAGCCCGACTAGCGGGAGGTTAAATGAGCAGTTCTTC. It is translated as CASSPTSGRLNEQFF. Full variable domain (outside the CDR3, taken from reference TRBV7-2 and TRBJ2-1): GAGVSQSPSNKVTEKGKDVELRCDPISGHTALYWYRQSLGQGLEFLIYFQGNSAPDKSGLPSDRFSAERTGGSVSTLTIQRTQQEDSAVYLCASSPTSGRLNEQFFGPGTRLTVL.

The chain joins TRBV7-9 to TRBJ2-4; 7 bases are shared with TRBD1. Germline CDR1 is SEHNR and CDR2 is FQNEAQ (reference sequence). There are 16 residues in the CDR3. J gave up 0 bases and V 5 bases, and 7 bases lay outside the gene matches. DNA for the CDR3: TGTGCCAGCAGCCCCCGGACAGGATTAGCCAAAAACATTCAGTACTTC. Residues: CASSPRTGLAKNIQYF.

V usage is TRBV27 and J usage is TRBJ2-7; tentatively, D is TRBD1 (6 bases). Germline CDR1 reads MNHEY; CDR2 reads SMNVEV (reference sequence). The V and J ends lost 8 bases and 4 bases respectively, with 15 bases between them. The CDR3 contains 13 residues. CDR3 bases: TGTGCCAGCGCCTACCAAGGGGGTTACGAGCAGTACTTC. The encoded protein is CASAYQGGYEQYF.

This rearrangement joins TRBV5-6 to TRBJ2-7, with D uncertain. V was pared by 0 bases and J by 2 bases, with 15 bases between. The germline gives CDR1 SGHDT, CDR2 YYEEEE. This CDR3 has 16 residues. In DNA, the CDR3 is TGTGCCAGCAGCTTGGGGGCAGCACCCCTTACCTACGAGCAGTACTTC. This encodes CASSLGAAPLTYEQYF.

DNA of the CDR3: TGTGCCAGCAGGCCAGGCGATTATGGCTACACCTTC. Translation gives CASRPGDYGYTF. The chain combines TRBV7-9 with TRBJ1-2; D gene ambiguous. V lost 6 bases to trimming and J lost 5 bases, with 10 bases between them. Per germline, CDR1 SEHNR and CDR2 FQNEAQ (reference sequence). The CDR3 spans 12 residues.

The CDR3 DNA reads as TGTGCCAGCTCAGCTTATGCCCAGCGGGGTTACAATGAGCAGTTCTTC. This codes for CASSAYAQRGYNEQFF. This chain connects TRBV7-2 to TRBJ2-1; 7 bases fit TRBD2. The germline CDR1 and CDR2 sequences are SGHTA and FQGNSA. The CDR3 totals 16 residues. J gave up 4 bases and V 8 bases, and 14 bases lay outside the gene matches.

This clone is labeled as medium-sized. The rearrangement uses TRBV19 and TRBJ2-7; D may be TRBD1 (5 bases). The germline CDR1 and CDR2 sequences are LNHDA and SQIVND (reference sequence). V lost 5 bases and J lost 1, with 12 bases in between. The CDR3 covers 14 residues. CDR3 in amino acids: CASSLDSESYEQYF. In DNA, the CDR3 is TGTGCCAGTAGTCTTGACAGTGAATCCTACGAGCAGTACTTC.

The chain links TRBV5-6 to TRBJ2-7, with D tentatively TRBD1 (6 bases). Between the trimmed V and J ends, which lost 3 bases and 6 bases, there was a span of 19 bases. The CDR3 covers 15 residues. Per germline, CDR1 SGHDT and CDR2 YYEEEE. CDR3 loop: CASSWGHRIPSEQYF. The CDR3 bases are TGTGCCAGCAGCTGGGGACATAGGATACCATCCGAGCAGTACTTC.

CDR3 bases: TGTGCCAGCAGCGTACGAGCGGGGGCTGGCAATGAGCAGTTCTTC. Protein sequence: CASSVRAGAGNEQFF. This chain joins TRBV9 and TRBJ2-1; 8 bases are shared with TRBD2. Germline-derived CDR1 and CDR2 are SGDLS and YYNGEE. V was pared by 1 base and J by 6 bases, with 6 bases of the junction left unmatched. CDR3 length: 15 residues.

The chain links TRBV4-1 to TRBJ2-1, with 7 bases fitting TRBD1. V gave up 3 bases and J gave up 7 bases; unmatched junction bases: 0. Germline CDR1 reads MGHRA; CDR2 reads YSYEKL. The CDR3 spans 12 residues. The CDR3 DNA sequence: TGCGCCAGCAGCCAGGGACAGAATGAGCAGTTCTTC. Translation gives CASSQGQNEQFF.

V usage is TRBV10-3 and J usage is TRBJ2-3, with D hard to call. The germline V and J ends were trimmed by 3 bases and 4 bases, with 23 bases remaining between them. Germline CDR1 ENHRY, CDR2 SYGVKD. This CDR3 comprises 18 residues. The DNA for the CDR3 is TGTGCCATCAGTGACGACCAGATCAGAGCCCACAGCCCAGATACGCAGTATTTT. Its protein is CAISDDQIRAHSPDTQYF.

The rearrangement links TRBV11-3 to TRBJ2-1, with TRBD1 matching 7 bases. J gave up 1 base and V 3 bases, and 6 bases lay outside the gene matches. This CDR3 spans 16 amino acids. Looked up from germline, CDR1 is SGHNT and CDR2 is YENEEA. CDR3 nucleotide sequence: TGTGCCAGCAGCTTGGGGGACAGTAGATCCTACAATGAGCAGTTCTTC. Translating it yields CASSLGDSRSYNEQFF.

The table lists this clone with a count of one. Here the CDR3 reads CASSILTAANEQFF. CDR3 DNA: TGTGCCAGTAGTATCCTAACGGCGGCGAATGAGCAGTTCTTC. This chain connects TRBV19 to TRBJ2-1, with no clear D. Per germline, CDR1 LNHDA and CDR2 SQIVND (reference sequence). V was clipped by 3 bases and J by 7 bases, with 13 bases between them. CDR3 length equals 14 residues.

The chain carries TRBV4-1 and TRBJ2-1; TRBD2 aligns across 10 bases. The germline V gene has CDR1 MGHRA and CDR2 YSYEKL. V lost 3 bases and J lost 10; bases outside the gene matches: 3. The CDR3 has 13 residues. In DNA, the CDR3 is TGCGCCAGCAGCCACCCACTAGCGGGGGAGCAGTTCTTC. Residues: CASSHPLAGEQFF.

This sequence joins TRBV7-3 and TRBJ2-7, with 9 nucleotides matching TRBD2. The germline V gene encodes CDR1 SGHTA and CDR2 FQGTGA. This CDR3 region has 15 residues. V was clipped by 2 bases and J by 2 bases; unmatched bases: 4. CDR3 bases: TGTGCCAGCAGCTTAGGCGGGGGGGACACCTACGAGCAGTACTTC. As protein: CASSLGGGDTYEQYF.

The chain employs TRBV10-1 and TRBJ2-1, with TRBD1 as a possible D gene (6 bases). The CDR3 runs to 13 residues. Germline CDR1 reads WNHNN; CDR2 reads SYGVQD (reference sequence). V dropped 3 bases and J dropped 6 bases, with 9 bases sitting between them. CDR3 sequence reads: CASSDRTVNEQFF. CDR3 in DNA: TGCGCCAGCAGTGATAGGACAGTCAATGAGCAGTTCTTC.

The chain joins TRBV6-1 to TRBJ2-2, with TRBD2 as a possible D gene (6 bases). Between the trimmed V and J ends, which lost 6 bases and 8 bases, there was a span of 10 bases. Germline values: CDR1 MNHNS, CDR2 SASEGT. This CDR3 has 12 residues. The CDR3 DNA reads TGTGCCAGCAGGGACGGGGGTGGGGAGCTGTTTTTT. Translated: CASRDGGGELFF.

J is TRBJ1-1 and V is TRBV7-9; TRBD1 is a possible D gene (6 bases). The CDR3 runs to 17 residues. Germline CDR1 is SEHNR and CDR2 is FQNEAQ (reference sequence). Trimming removed 3 bases from V and 4 bases from J, with 21 bases in between. CDR3 residues: CASSFRQGMSGATEAFF. The CDR3 DNA sequence: TGTGCCAGCAGCTTTCGGCAGGGGATGAGTGGGGCCACTGAAGCTTTCTTT. The complete variable domain, with remaining parts taken from reference TRBV7-9 and TRBJ1-1, reads DTGVSQNPRHKITKRGQNVTFRCDPISEHNRLYWYRQTLGQGPEFLTYFQNEAQLEKSRLLSDRFSAERPKGSFSTLEIQRTEQGDSAMYLCASSFRQGMSGATEAFFGQGTRLTVV.

The rearrangement uses TRBV21-1 and TRBJ2-7; TRBD2, the table's D call, was not compared with the DNA. TRBV21-1 is annotated as a pseudogene. There are 17 residues in the CDR3. This CDR3 reads CASSKTSWQRPTYEQYF. CDR3 DNA sequence: TGTGCCAGCAGCAAAACCTCCTGGCAGCGACCCACCTACGAGCAGTACTTC.

The chain recombines TRBV6-1 with TRBJ2-7; possibly TRBD1 for D (6 bases). This CDR3 contains 15 residues. The V end lost 3 bases, the J end lost 0 bases, and 12 bases lay between the germline ends. Germline V lookup: CDR1 MNHNS, CDR2 SASEGT. The CDR3 coding sequence is TGTGCCAGCAGTGACCGGTTGGACAGCTCCTACGAGCAGTACTTC. This encodes CASSDRLDSSYEQYF.

The table lists this clone with a count of one. This rearrangement joins TRBV19 to TRBJ2-5; 8 bases fit TRBD2. With 6 bases clipped from V and 7 bases from J, the junction kept 13 bases outside the gene matches. Germline loops: CDR1 LNHDA, CDR2 SQIVND (reference sequence). This CDR3 has 15 amino acids. CDR3: CASSPGGGIGATQYF. As DNA, the CDR3 is TGTGCCAGTAGCCCCGGGGGGGGAATTGGAGCGACCCAGTACTTC.

The J gene is TRBJ2-3, the V gene TRBV7-8, with a weak D call TRBD2 (6 bases). Germline lookup yields CDR1 SGHVS and CDR2 FQNEAQ. V lost 4 bases and J lost 0, with 14 bases in between. The CDR3 has 16 amino acids. Here the CDR3 reads CASSSLGGVSTDTQYF. The CDR3 DNA sequence: TGTGCCAGCAGCTCCCTGGGCGGGGTTAGCACAGATACGCAGTATTTT. The full variable domain, with the rest looked up from reference TRBV7-8 and TRBJ2-3, is GAGVSQSPRYKVAKRGQDVALRCDPISGHVSLFWYQQALGQGPEFLTYFQNEAQLDKSGLPSDRFFAERPEGSVSTLKIQRTQQEDSAVYLCASSSLGGVSTDTQYFGPGTRLTVL.